This T cell receptor (beta chain) emerged from a study of T cells in Graves' hyperthyroidism and ophthalmopathy. Amplification of TCR beta CDR3 regions used RNA as the template. In the first-round RT-PCR of the TCR CDR3, the HTBI primer set was used. Each CDR3 protein is one row after TCRdb ran MiXCR on the multiplex PCR reads. The sample consists of 400,000 or so distinct CDR3 sequences, roughly 15% of them appearing once. Diagnosis relied on clinical symptoms, serum thyroxine and TRAb, thyroid ultrasound and orbital computed tomography. Whole-study results and caveats: Median prediction lead before ophthalmopathy onset was around 7 months with the model.

In regard to this clonotype: Its antigen is unidentified.

The CDR3 length is 16 residues. Deletions cut 5 bases from V and 6 bases from J, with 21 bases between. Per germline, CDR1 MNHNS and CDR2 SASEGT. Sample: blood. The source of this sequence is a woman under 40 with Graves' ophthalmopathy. The chain is built from TRBV6-1 and TRBJ2-3, with D maybe TRBD2 (5 bases). CDR3 region: CASSQISGRWADTQYF. CDR3 in DNA: TGTGCCAGCAGTCAGATCAGCGGCCGGTGGGCGGATACGCAGTATTTT.